The sequence of this T cell receptor beta chain was determined in a study of identical twins. As for this clonotype: The junction differs from germline at one of its ends, possibly a read error.

CDR3 size: 13 residues. Germline V lookup: CDR1 SQVTM, CDR2 ANQGSEA. TCRdb processed the 5' RACE reads anew with MiXCR; each CDR3 protein has one entry. The sample lists 400,000 to 550,000 distinct CDR3 sequences; around 20% were seen once. The data also belong to a second study, concerning T cells expressing NK-cell markers. According to that study: Seropositivity for HCMV was found in seven of the eight sequenced donors, with one seronegative. NKG2C+ dominant clonotype frequencies in six or seven donors were about 1.0-7.0% of CD8+ T cells. Several of the donors also had these clonotypes leading their CD3+CD56-NKG2C+ fraction.

The rearrangement uses TRBV29-1 and TRBJ2-3; possible D gene TRBD2, 5 bases. The sequence was collected from a woman aged 18-29 years in good health. The sequenced material came from CD4+ T cells sorted from blood. This CDR3 is CSVEGLLTDTQYF. The CDR3 region has the DNA TGCAGCGTGGAAGGACTTCTCACAGATACGCAGTATTTT.